The TCR beta chain described here comes from a study of monozygotic twins with inflammatory bowel disease. During cDNA synthesis, UMIs that each contained a 6-nucleotide sample barcode were added by means of template switching. With the 5' RACE reads reprocessed, TCRdb shows one record per CDR3 protein and no DNA. The sample holds 200,000 to 250,000 distinct CDR3 sequences. The CDR3 has 16 amino acids. Germline CDR1 LNHDA, CDR2 SQIVND (reference sequence). About this clonotype itself: Its antigen is unidentified.

Study-wide results and limits: Other individuals had fewer clonotypes in common with IBD patients than with healthy twins, especially with disease activity. Variability may have been added to patient repertoires by differing immunosuppressive treatments.

Donors each contributed one blood sample measuring 2 to 3 ml. The receptor's source is a human donor with ulcerative colitis or Crohn's disease, or a healthy co-twin of an affected twin (not recorded which). The chain employs TRBV19 and TRBJ2-6; TCRdb names TRBD1, which stays unverified in the absence of DNA. Sequencing was done on a sample of blood. The CDR3 region is CASSTPNPTGANVLTF. Together with reference TRBV19 and TRBJ2-6, the CDR3 gives the full variable domain: DGGITQSPKYLFRKEGQNVTLSCEQNLNHDAMYWYRQDPGQGLRLIYYSQIVNDFQKGDIAEGYSVSREKKESFPLTVTSAQKNPTAFYLCASSTPNPTGANVLTFGAGSRLTVL.